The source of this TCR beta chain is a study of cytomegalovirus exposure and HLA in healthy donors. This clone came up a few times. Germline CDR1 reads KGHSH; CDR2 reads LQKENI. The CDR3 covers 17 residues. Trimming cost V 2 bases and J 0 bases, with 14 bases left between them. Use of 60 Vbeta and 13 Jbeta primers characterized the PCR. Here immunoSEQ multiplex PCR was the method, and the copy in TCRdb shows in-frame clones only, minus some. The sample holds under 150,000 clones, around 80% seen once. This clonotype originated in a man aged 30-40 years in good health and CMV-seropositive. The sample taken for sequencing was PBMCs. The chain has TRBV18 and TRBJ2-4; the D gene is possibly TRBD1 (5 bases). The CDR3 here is CASSPEAGLLAKNIQYF. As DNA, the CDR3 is TGTGCCAGCTCACCAGAGGCAGGGTTGCTAGCCAAAAACATTCAGTACTTC.